Described below is a single T cell receptor beta chain sequence and its context. This entry belongs to a study of shared clonotypes between healthy human individuals. Germline CDR1 reads SNHLY; CDR2 reads FYNNEI. V lost 5 bases and J 9 bases, leaving 8 bases between the germline ends. The CDR3 totals 11 residues. Each subset's genomic DNA was split evenly across several immunoSEQ plates. Produced via immunoSEQ multiplex PCR; TCRdb's table is partial and in-frame only. Among about 2.4 million clones listed, roughly 93% were seen once. This receptor was identified in a man between 18 and 35 years old in good health. Some clones in this sample may be carry-over from other donors' samples. The sample consisted of naive CD4+ T cells from PBMCs. As for subset: CD45RA+ positively selected. The chain is built from TRBV2 and TRBJ2-1; D not certain. CDR3 bases: TGTGCCAGCAGTTTACGATCTGAGCAGTTCTTC. Protein: CASSLRSEQFF.